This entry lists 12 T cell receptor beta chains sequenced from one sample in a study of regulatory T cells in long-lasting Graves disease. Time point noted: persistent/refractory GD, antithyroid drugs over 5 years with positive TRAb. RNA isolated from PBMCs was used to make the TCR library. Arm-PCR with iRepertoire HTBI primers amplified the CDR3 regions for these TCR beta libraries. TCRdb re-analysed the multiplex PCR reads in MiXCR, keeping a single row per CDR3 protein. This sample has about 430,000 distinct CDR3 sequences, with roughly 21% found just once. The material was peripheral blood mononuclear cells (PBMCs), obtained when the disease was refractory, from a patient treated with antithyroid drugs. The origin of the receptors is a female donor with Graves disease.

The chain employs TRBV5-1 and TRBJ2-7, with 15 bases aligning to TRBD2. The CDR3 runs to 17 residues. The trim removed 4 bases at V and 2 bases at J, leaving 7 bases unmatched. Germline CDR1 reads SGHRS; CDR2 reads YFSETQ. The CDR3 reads CASSEGLAGGLPYEQYF. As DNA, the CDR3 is TGCGCCAGCAGCGAGGGACTAGCGGGAGGACTTCCCTACGAGCAGTACTTC.

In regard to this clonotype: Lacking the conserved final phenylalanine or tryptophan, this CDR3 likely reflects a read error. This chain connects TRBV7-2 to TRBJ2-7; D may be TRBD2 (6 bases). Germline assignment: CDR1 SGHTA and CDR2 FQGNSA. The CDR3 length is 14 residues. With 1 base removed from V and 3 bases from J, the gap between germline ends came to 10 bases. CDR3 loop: CASSLDISGYEQYL. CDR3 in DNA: TGTGCCAGCAGCTTAGATATTAGCGGCTACGAGCAGTACCTC.

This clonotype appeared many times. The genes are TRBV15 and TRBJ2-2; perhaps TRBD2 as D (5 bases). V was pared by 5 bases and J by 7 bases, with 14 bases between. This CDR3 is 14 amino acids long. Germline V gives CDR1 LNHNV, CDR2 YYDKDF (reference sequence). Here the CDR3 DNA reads TGTGCCACCAGCGAGAGTAGAGGGAACGGGGAGCTGTTTTTT. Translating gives CATSESRGNGELFF.

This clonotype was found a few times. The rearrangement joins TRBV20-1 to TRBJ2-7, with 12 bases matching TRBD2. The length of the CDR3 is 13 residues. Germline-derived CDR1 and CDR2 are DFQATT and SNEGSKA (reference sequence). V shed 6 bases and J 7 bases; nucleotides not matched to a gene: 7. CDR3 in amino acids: CSASGTSGWEQYF. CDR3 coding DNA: TGCAGTGCGTCCGGGACTAGCGGGTGGGAGCAGTACTTC.

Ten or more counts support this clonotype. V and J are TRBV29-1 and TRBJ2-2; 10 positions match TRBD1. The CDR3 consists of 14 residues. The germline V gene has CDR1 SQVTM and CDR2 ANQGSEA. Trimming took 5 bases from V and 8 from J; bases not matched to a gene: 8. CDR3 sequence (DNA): TGCAGCGTTACCGGGACAGGGGATAGAGGGGAGCTGTTTTTT. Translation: CSVTGTGDRGELFF.

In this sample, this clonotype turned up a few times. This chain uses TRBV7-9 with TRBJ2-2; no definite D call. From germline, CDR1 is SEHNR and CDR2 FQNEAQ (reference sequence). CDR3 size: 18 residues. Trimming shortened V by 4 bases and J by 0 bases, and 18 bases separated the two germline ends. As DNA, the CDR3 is TGTGCCAGCAGCTCCCCGATATTTGAGGAGACGAACACCGGGGAGCTGTTTTTT. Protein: CASSSPIFEETNTGELFF.

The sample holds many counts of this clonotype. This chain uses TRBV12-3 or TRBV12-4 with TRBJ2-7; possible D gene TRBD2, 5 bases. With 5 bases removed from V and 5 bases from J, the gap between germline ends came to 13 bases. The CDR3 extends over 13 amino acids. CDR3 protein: CASSPGYEHEQYF. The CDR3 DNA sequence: TGTGCCAGCAGTCCGGGATATGAACACGAGCAGTACTTC.

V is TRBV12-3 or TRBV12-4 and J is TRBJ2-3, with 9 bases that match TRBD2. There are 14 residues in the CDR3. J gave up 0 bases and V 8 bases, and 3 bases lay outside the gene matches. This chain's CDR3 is CASAGGVSTDTQYF. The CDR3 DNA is TGTGCCAGCGCGGGAGGGGTTAGCACAGATACGCAGTATTTT.

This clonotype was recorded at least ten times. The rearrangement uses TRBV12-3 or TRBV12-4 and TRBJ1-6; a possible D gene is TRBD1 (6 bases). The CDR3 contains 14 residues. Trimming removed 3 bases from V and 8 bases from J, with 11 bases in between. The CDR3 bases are TGTGCCAGCAGTTTGGAGGGGGGAGATTCACCCCTCCACTTT. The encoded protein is CASSLEGGDSPLHF.

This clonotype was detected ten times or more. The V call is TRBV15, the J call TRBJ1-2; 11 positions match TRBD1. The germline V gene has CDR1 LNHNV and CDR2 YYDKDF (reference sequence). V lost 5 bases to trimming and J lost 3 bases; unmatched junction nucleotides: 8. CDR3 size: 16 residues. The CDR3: CATSEGQGAFDYGYTF. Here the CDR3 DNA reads TGTGCCACCAGCGAAGGACAGGGGGCGTTCGACTATGGCTACACCTTC.

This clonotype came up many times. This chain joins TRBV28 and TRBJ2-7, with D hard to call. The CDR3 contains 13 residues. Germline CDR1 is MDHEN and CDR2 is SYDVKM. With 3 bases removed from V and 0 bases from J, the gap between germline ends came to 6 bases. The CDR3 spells CASSLAASYEQYF. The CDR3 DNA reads TGTGCCAGCAGTTTGGCCGCCTCCTACGAGCAGTACTTC.

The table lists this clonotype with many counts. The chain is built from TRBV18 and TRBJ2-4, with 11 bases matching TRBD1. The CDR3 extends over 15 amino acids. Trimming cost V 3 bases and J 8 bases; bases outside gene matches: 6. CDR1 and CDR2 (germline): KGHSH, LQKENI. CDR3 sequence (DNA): TGTGCCAGCTCACCGGTCGGACAGGGGGCTGACATTCAGTACTTC. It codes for CASSPVGQGADIQYF.